This entry is about one T cell receptor beta chain. Its specific antigen is unknown. Nothing much larger sits one base from this clone, and base qualities are not available. This specimen comes from a study of blood T cell repertoires in COVID-19 (dated by TCRdb to 2018 to 2020). Regarding the complete study: The collaborator samples originated in the United States, Italy and Spain and spanned the acute and convalescent phases of COVID-19. Samples came from the ongoing ImmuneRACE study (first 160 participants) plus 1,254 subjects from 6 global collaborators. Where available, HLA class I and class II types were obtained from metadata supplied by the sample provider rather than from assay-based typing. Subjects who had been exposed to COVID-19, were actively infected with it, or had recovered from it provided the deeply sampled blood TCRbeta repertoires that made up the dataset. A freely available public database, intended as a resource for researchers studying the immune response to SARS-CoV-2, is where the repertoires were released. Sample metadata almost always included a de-identified subject ID, COVID-19 status, age in years and sex. The material from the prospective study consisted of cDNA or gDNA derived from T cells, B-cell-depleted T cells, or PBMCs.

Counted from cysteine to phenylalanine, this CDR3 has 15 amino acids. The entry retains the CDR3 DNA only, 45 bases that are in frame from base 1. Clipping removes 4 bases from V and 6 bases from J, with 3 as the unmatched junction base count. Based on the germline V gene, the CDR1 and CDR2 sequences are SGHTA and FQGNSA. TCRbeta CDR3 regions were amplified from genomic DNA using the immunoSEQ Assay, a bias-controlled multiplex PCR. Per the authors' processing: Within the assay, amplification of reference gene primers was used to estimate how many nucleated cells each sample contained. To quantify the absolute abundance of each unique TCRbeta CDR3 rearrangement, sequence reads were collapsed and filtered. For each sample, productive Simpson clonality was calculated as the square root of Simpson's diversity index over productive rearrangements. Sourced from immuneACCESS, this table was stored by TCRdb with only in-frame sequences that have V and J called. A share of the clones is absent; for the studies checked, an unresolved V gene accounts for under half, and the remainder has no known explanation. V and J calls plus clone size are reproduced from that table; the DNA served to infer D and trimming. Recorded for this sample are 76,000 or so clones; 90% to 95% of them occurred a single time. The top ten constitute around 5.4% of the sample.

Collaborating institutions collected whole blood in K2EDTA tubes following their own protocols. For TCRbeta analysis, collaborator samples were shipped as frozen whole blood, as isolated PBMCs, or as DNA extracted from either sample type. Results the study describes overall, beyond this receptor: Clinical and demographic metadata were provided uncurated, with the amount varying by source and participant.

This sequence was found in a human donor in a cohort sampled during active COVID-19. Specimen: peripheral blood. The chain links TRBV7-2 with TRBJ2-3, with 14 central nucleotides matching TRBD2. The nucleotides are TGTGCCAGCAGCTCGGGACTAGCGGGGGCGGATACGCAGTATTTT. Translation gives CASSSGLAGADTQYF. The full variable domain, completed from the reference TRBV7-2 and TRBJ2-3 proteins outside the CDR3, reads GAGVSQSPSNKVTEKGKDVELRCDPISGHTALYWYRQSLGQGLEFLIYFQGNSAPDKSGLPSDRFSAERTGGSVSTLTIQRTQQEDSAVYLCASSSGLAGADTQYFGPGTRLTVL.